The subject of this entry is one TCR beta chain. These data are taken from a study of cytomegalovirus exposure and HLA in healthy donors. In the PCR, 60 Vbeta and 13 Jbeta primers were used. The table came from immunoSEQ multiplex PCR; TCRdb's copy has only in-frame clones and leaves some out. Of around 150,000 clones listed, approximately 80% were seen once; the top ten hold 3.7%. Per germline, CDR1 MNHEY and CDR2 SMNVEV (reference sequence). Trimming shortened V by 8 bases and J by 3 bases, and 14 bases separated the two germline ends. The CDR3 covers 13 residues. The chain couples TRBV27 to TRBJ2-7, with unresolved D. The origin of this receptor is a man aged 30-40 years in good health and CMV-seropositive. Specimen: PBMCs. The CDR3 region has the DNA TGTGCCAGCGCCCTGGGCAACAGCTACGAGCAGTACTTC. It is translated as CASALGNSYEQYF.